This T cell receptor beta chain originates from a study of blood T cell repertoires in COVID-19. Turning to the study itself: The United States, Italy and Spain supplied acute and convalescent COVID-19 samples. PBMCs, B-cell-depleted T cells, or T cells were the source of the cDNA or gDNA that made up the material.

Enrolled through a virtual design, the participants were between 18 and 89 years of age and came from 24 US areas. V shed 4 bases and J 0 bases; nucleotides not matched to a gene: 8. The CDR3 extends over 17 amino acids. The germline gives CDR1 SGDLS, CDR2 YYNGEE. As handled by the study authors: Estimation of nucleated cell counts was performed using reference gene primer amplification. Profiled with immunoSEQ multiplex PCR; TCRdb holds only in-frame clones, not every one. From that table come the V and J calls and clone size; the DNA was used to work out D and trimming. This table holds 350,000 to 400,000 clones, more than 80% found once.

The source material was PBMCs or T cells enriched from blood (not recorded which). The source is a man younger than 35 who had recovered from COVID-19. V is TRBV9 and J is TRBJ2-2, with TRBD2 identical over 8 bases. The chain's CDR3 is CASSISSGATNTGELFF. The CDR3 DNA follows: TGTGCCAGCAGCATCAGTAGCGGGGCTACGAACACCGGGGAGCTGTTTTTT.